The 23 T cell receptor beta chains listed next were all sequenced from one sample in a study of identical twins. MiXCR, run by TCRdb on the 5' RACE reads, gives a single entry per CDR3 protein. The sample holds 640,000 or so distinct CDR3 sequences, approximately 6% seen once. Sample: naive T cells sorted from blood. The receptor set was obtained from a man aged 18 to 29 in good health.

This clonotype was observed many times. The chain has TRBV6-2 or TRBV6-3 and TRBJ2-5; 8 bases agree with TRBD2. J was trimmed by 2 bases and V by 0 bases; bases with no gene match: 5. The CDR3 is 16 residues long. Germline-derived CDR1 and CDR2 are MNHEY and SVGEGT. The CDR3 DNA sequence: TGTGCCAGCAGTTACTCGCTAGCTAGCGGGCAAGAGACCCAGTACTTC. Its protein is CASSYSLASGQETQYF.

There are many counts of this clonotype. This chain uses TRBV7-9 with TRBJ1-1; D remains unclear. Germline V gene data show CDR1 as SEHNR and CDR2 as FQNEAQ (reference sequence). V was clipped by 1 base and J by 4 bases, with 13 bases between them. The CDR3 covers 15 residues. CDR3: CASSLGGAPTTEAFF. The CDR3 DNA reads as TGTGCCAGCAGCTTAGGAGGTGCCCCGACCACTGAAGCTTTCTTT.

In its sample, this clonotype was seen a few times. No DNA is shown, since the ends of the CDR3 on it are uncertain; the CDR3 is the one TCRdb lists. The chain links TRBV23-1 to TRBJ2-2; the table assigns TRBD1, which was not confirmed against the DNA. TRBV23-1 is flagged as an ORF with uncertain function. The CDR3 region is 15 residues in length, termini included. CDR3 amino acids: CASSPRGPTPGSCFF.

This clonotype was observed at least ten times. The chain carries TRBV12-3 or TRBV12-4 and TRBJ1-4; tentatively, D is TRBD1 (5 bases). V lost 5 bases, J lost 4 bases, and 11 bases lay in between. This CDR3 has 14 residues. The CDR3 reads CASSHGTLNEKLFF. CDR3 nucleotides: TGTGCCAGCAGTCACGGGACGCTTAATGAAAAACTGTTTTTT.

This clonotype was seen more than once but under ten times. The chain carries TRBV27 and TRBJ1-4, with 9 bases fitting TRBD1. The ends lost 5 bases at V and 5 bases at J; junction bases unmatched: 9. This CDR3 contains 16 residues. Per the germline V gene, CDR1 is MNHEY and CDR2 is SMNVEV (reference sequence). The CDR3 region has the DNA TGTGCCAGCAGTCTAGCCTCCGGGACAGGGAATGAAAAACTGTTTTTT. Translated, it gives CASSLASGTGNEKLFF.

This clonotype was recorded many times. V and J are TRBV9 and TRBJ2-5; unclear D gene. Germline CDR1 reads SGDLS; CDR2 reads YYNGEE. This CDR3 region has 14 residues. V shed 3 bases and J shed 5 bases, with 14 bases lying between them. CDR3 amino acids: CASSGDIHGETQYF. For the CDR3, the DNA is TGTGCCAGCAGCGGCGACATACATGGGGAGACCCAGTACTTC.

This clonotype has at least ten counts. V is TRBV29-1 and J is TRBJ2-3, with TRBD2 as a possible D gene (7 bases). V lost 3 bases to trimming and J lost 1 base, with 14 bases between them. CDR3 size: 15 residues. CDR1 is SQVTM, CDR2 ANQGSEA, per germline. The CDR3 region is CSVEGGAIGTDTQYF. The CDR3 nucleotides are TGCAGCGTTGAGGGGGGGGCTATCGGCACAGATACGCAGTATTTT.

On this clonotype: A much larger clonotype is one base distant, so this may be a read error. The rearrangement joins TRBV9 to TRBJ2-1, with 7 bases lining up with TRBD2. The CDR3 loop spans 18 amino acids. Germline V CDR1 and CDR2: SGDLS, YYNGEE. V lost 0 bases to trimming and J lost 10 bases; unmatched junction nucleotides: 19. The CDR3: CASSVEGQLARMVREQFF. Here the CDR3 DNA reads TGTGCCAGCAGCGTAGAAGGCCAACTAGCGAGAATGGTAAGGGAGCAGTTCTTC.

This clonotype was recorded many times. The chain employs TRBV5-1 and TRBJ2-1, with 9 bases that match TRBD2. The length of the CDR3 is 16 residues. CDR1 and CDR2 (germline): SGHRS, YFSETQ. V shed 1 base and J 9 bases; nucleotides not matched to a gene: 11. CDR3 protein: CASSLPGTSFQGEQFF. CDR3 nucleotides: TGCGCCAGCAGCTTGCCCGGGACTAGCTTTCAGGGTGAGCAGTTCTTC.

V and J are TRBV5-6 and TRBJ2-1; D remains ambiguous. This CDR3 contains 13 residues. Per germline, CDR1 SGHDT and CDR2 YYEEEE. V was trimmed by 1 base and J by 8 bases, leaving 10 bases between them. The CDR3 DNA sequence: TGTGCCAGCAGCTTGTGGGCGGACGATGAGCAGTTCTTC. Protein sequence: CASSLWADDEQFF. The full variable domain, in which reference TRBV5-6 and TRBJ2-1 provide the parts outside the CDR3, is DAGVTQSPTHLIKTRGQQVTLRCSPKSGHDTVSWYQQALGQGPQFIFQYYEEEERQRGNFPDRFSGHQFPNYSSELNVNALLLGDSALYLCASSLWADDEQFFGPGTRLTVL.

The gene calls are TRBV27 and TRBJ2-1; TRBD2 matches at 9 bases. This CDR3 contains 15 residues. Germline V gene data show CDR1 as MNHEY and CDR2 as SMNVEV (reference sequence). V lost 8 bases and J lost 6; bases outside the gene matches: 11. This CDR3 is CASPRGASGTNEQFF. The CDR3 DNA is TGTGCCAGCCCCCGAGGGGCTAGCGGGACCAATGAGCAGTTCTTC.

This clonotype has at least ten counts. The rearrangement uses TRBV6-5 and TRBJ2-5; unclear D gene. CDR1 is MNHEY, CDR2 SVGAGI, per germline. Trimming stripped 2 bases from V and 3 bases from J, with 10 bases between. The CDR3 loop spans 14 amino acids. CDR3 sequence: CASSYDWSKETQYF. The DNA of the CDR3 is TGTGCCAGCAGTTACGACTGGTCGAAAGAGACCCAGTACTTC.

This clonotype was counted at least ten times. The V gene is TRBV18, the J gene TRBJ2-7, with D maybe TRBD1 (6 bases). This CDR3 is 15 amino acids long. Germline values: CDR1 KGHSH, CDR2 LQKENI. Between the trimmed V and J ends, which lost 3 bases and 0 bases, there was a span of 12 bases. CDR3 in DNA: TGTGCCAGCTCACCGGCTCAGGGGAGCTCCTACGAGCAGTACTTC. The encoded protein is CASSPAQGSSYEQYF.

This clonotype occurred many times. This chain connects TRBV29-1 to TRBJ2-2; the D gene is possibly TRBD1 (6 bases). Looked up from germline, CDR1 is SQVTM and CDR2 is ANQGSEA. V was pared by 5 bases and J by 6 bases, with 10 bases between. The CDR3 extends over 12 amino acids. In nucleotides, the CDR3 is TGCAGCGTTTCTACAGGGTCCGGGGAGCTGTTTTTT. Protein: CSVSTGSGELFF.

This clonotype was counted at least ten times. This chain joins TRBV20-1 and TRBJ2-5; 7 bases are a match to TRBD1. Germline CDR1 and CDR2: DFQATT and SNEGSKA (reference sequence). Trimming cost V 5 bases and J 9 bases; bases outside gene matches: 6. The CDR3 is made up of 11 amino acids. This CDR3 is CSADRVPAQYF. CDR3 sequence (DNA): TGCAGTGCTGACAGGGTTCCGGCCCAGTACTTC.

This clonotype turned up a few times. The chain uses TRBV12-3 or TRBV12-4 and TRBJ1-2; D remains unclear. This CDR3 contains 14 residues. Trimming stripped 7 bases from V and 4 bases from J, with 16 bases between. CDR3 loop: CASTPLSRLYGYTF. The CDR3 nucleotides are TGTGCCAGCACCCCCTTATCCCGTCTCTATGGCTACACCTTC.

This clonotype has at least ten counts. The CDR3 spells CASSITSNEQFF. The CDR3, as DNA: TGTGCCAGCAGCATTACTAGTAATGAGCAGTTCTTC. The chain recombines TRBV9 with TRBJ2-1; D perhaps matches TRBD2 (5 bases). CDR1 is SGDLS, CDR2 YYNGEE, per germline. Trimming took off 4 bases at V and 7 bases at J, with 9 bases between the two ends. The CDR3 length is 12 residues.

This clonotype was observed many times. The V gene is TRBV3-1, the J gene TRBJ2-3, with 13 bases that match TRBD2. The V and J ends lost 4 bases and 4 bases, in that order; junction bases with no gene match: 8. The CDR3 is 17 amino acids. Germline CDR1 and CDR2: LGHDT and YNNKEL (reference sequence). CDR3 sequence reads: CASSPIGLAGVADTQYF. CDR3 nucleotides: TGTGCCAGCAGCCCTATCGGACTAGCGGGGGTGGCAGATACGCAGTATTTT.

This clonotype was detected ten times or more. The genes are TRBV5-5 and TRBJ1-5; D not certain. The germline V gene has CDR1 SGHKS and CDR2 YYEKEE (reference sequence). The CDR3 length is 11 residues. V was cut by 4 bases and J by 9 bases, with 8 bases left in between. CDR3 loop: CASSLPGPQHF. CDR3 DNA: TGTGCCAGCAGCCTGCCGGGGCCCCAGCATTTT.

This clonotype was observed a handful of times. The chain links TRBV15 to TRBJ2-7; 7 bases are shared with TRBD2. V trimming: 3 bases; J trimming: 3 bases; junction bases outside the gene matches: 5. Germline-derived CDR1 and CDR2 are LNHNV and YYDKDF (reference sequence). The CDR3 spans 14 residues. DNA of the CDR3: TGTGCCACCAGCAGGTCCGGGAGGCTCTACGAGCAGTACGTC. The encoded protein is CATSRSGRLYEQYV.

This clonotype was seen many times. CDR3 sequence (DNA): TGCGCCAGCAGCTTTACAGGGGGTTGGACTGAAGCTTTCTTT. This gives the protein CASSFTGGWTEAFF. The gene calls are TRBV5-1 and TRBJ1-1; the match to TRBD1 covers 8 bases. Germline CDR1 reads SGHRS; CDR2 reads YFSETQ. The CDR3 sequence is 14 residues long. Trimming took 2 bases from V and 5 from J; bases not matched to a gene: 5. Full variable domain (rest looked up from reference TRBV5-1 and TRBJ1-1): KAGVTQTPRYLIKTRGQQVTLSCSPISGHRSVSWYQQTPGQGLQFLFEYFSETQRNKGNFPGRFSGRQFSNSRSEMNVSTLELGDSALYLCASSFTGGWTEAFFGQGTRLTVV.

This clonotype was seen only a few times. This sequence joins TRBV20-1 and TRBJ2-1; D gene unclear. The CDR3 contains 13 residues. CDR1 and CDR2 from the germline V gene are DFQATT and SNEGSKA (reference sequence). The V end lost 4 bases, the J end lost 5 bases, and 12 bases lay between the germline ends. DNA for the CDR3: TGCAGTGCTAAAGGGCTGATAAACAATGAGCAGTTCTTC. Translation gives CSAKGLINNEQFF.

This clonotype was recorded many times. The gene calls are TRBV20-1 and TRBJ1-1; the D gene is possibly TRBD1 (5 bases). Trimming stripped 1 base from V and 5 bases from J, with 14 bases between. Germline V gene data show CDR1 as DFQATT and CDR2 as SNEGSKA (reference sequence). This CDR3 comprises 14 residues. The CDR3 nucleotides are TGCAGTGCTAGAGGTTGGGCAGGGCGGACTGAAGCTTTCTTT. Translated: CSARGWAGRTEAFF.